These 4 T cell receptor beta chains originate from one sample sequenced in a study of cytomegalovirus exposure and HLA in healthy donors. The PCR made use of 60 Vbeta and 13 Jbeta primers. The assay was immunoSEQ multiplex PCR, and TCRdb's table has in-frame clones only and misses some. The sample contains approximately 180,000 clones, around 80% of which appear only once. Material: PBMCs. The receptors here all came from a woman aged 60-70 years in good health and CMV-seropositive.

The chain carries TRBV28 and TRBJ1-2; 11 bases map to TRBD1. Per the germline V gene, CDR1 is MDHEN and CDR2 is SYDVKM. V shed 6 bases, J shed 5 bases, and the junction held 8 bases outside the gene matches. The CDR3 has 15 residues. The CDR3 DNA reads as TGTGCCAGCAGAACGGACAGGGGGCAAAAGTATGGCTACACCTTC. Its translation: CASRTDRGQKYGYTF.

With regard to this clone: At one end, the junction sequence differs from germline, possibly due to a read error. This rearrangement joins TRBV6-5 to TRBJ2-6; 8 bases are a match to TRBD1. This CDR3 contains 15 residues. The germline CDR1 and CDR2 sequences are MNHEY and SVGAGI. The CDR3 nucleotides read TGTGCCAGCAGCTCGACAGGGGACGGGGCCAACGGCCTGACTTTC. Residues: CASSSTGDGANGLTF.

This clone was seen only once. J is TRBJ1-1 and V is TRBV27; perhaps TRBD1 as D (5 bases). The CDR3 has 14 amino acids. CDR1 and CDR2 from the germline V gene are MNHEY and SMNVEV (reference sequence). The CDR3 DNA sequence: TGTACAACACGGGGGGGGACTGATAACACTGAAGCTTTCTTT. Residues: CTTRGGTDNTEAFF.

DNA for the CDR3: TGTGCCAGTAGTATGGTATTTGGAGACGGAACCTACGAGCAGTACTTC. Translation: CASSMVFGDGTYEQYF. This rearrangement joins TRBV19 to TRBJ2-7; no clear D. CDR3 length: 16 residues. Germline-derived CDR1 and CDR2 are LNHDA and SQIVND (reference sequence). The V gene lost 3 bases and the J gene lost 2 bases, with 17 bases spanning the gap.